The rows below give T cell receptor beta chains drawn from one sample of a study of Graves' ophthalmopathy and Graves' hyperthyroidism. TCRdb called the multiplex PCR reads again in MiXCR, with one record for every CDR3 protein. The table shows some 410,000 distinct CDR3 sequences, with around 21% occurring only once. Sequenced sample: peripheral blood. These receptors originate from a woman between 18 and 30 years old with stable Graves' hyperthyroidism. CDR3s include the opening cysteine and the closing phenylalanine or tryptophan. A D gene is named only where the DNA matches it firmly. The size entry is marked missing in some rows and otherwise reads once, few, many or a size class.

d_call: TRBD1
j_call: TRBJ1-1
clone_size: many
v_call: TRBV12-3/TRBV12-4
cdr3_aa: CASSLLQSGGPAFF
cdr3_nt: TGTGCCAGTAGCCTACTCCAGTCAGGGGGCCCAGCTTTCTTT

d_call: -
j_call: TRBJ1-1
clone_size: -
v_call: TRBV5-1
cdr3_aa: CASSLGGAHTEAFF
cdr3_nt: TGCGCCAGCAGCTTGGGGGGTGCGCACACTGAAGCTTTCTTT

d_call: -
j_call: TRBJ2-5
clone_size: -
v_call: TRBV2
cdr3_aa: CASSEDGQKETQYF
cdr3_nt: TGTGCCAGCAGTGAAGACGGACAGAAAGAGACCCAGTACTTC

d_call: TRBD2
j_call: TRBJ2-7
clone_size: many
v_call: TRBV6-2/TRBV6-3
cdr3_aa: CASKTHASGHSYEQYF
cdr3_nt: TGTGCCAGCAAGACCCACGCTAGCGGGCATTCCTACGAGCAGTACTTC

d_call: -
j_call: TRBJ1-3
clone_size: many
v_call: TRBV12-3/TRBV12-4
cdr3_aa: CASSSDSGNTIYF
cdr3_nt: TGTGCCAGCAGCTCAGACTCTGGAAACACCATATATTTT

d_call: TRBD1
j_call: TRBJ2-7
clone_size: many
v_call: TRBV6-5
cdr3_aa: CASNRNGQGTNEQYF
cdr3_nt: TGTGCCAGCAATAGAAACGGACAGGGTACCAACGAGCAGTACTTC

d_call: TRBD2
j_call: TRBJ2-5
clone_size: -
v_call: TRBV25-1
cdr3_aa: CASSDPLAGVYQETQYF
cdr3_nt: TGTGCCAGCAGTGATCCCTTAGCGGGAGTGTACCAAGAGACCCAGTACTTC

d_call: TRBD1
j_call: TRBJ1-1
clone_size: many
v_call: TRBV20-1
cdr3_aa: CSPGGDTEAFF
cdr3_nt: TGCAGCCCAGGGGGAGACACTGAAGCTTTCTTT

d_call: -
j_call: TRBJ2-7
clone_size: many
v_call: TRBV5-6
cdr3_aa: CASSSGLNLYEQYF
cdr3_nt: TGTGCCAGCAGCTCCGGACTAAATCTCTACGAGCAGTACTTC

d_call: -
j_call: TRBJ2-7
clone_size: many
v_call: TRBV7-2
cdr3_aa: CASSPTGGFDEQYF
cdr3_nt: TGTGCCAGCAGCCCTACTGGGGGGTTTGACGAGCAGTACTTC

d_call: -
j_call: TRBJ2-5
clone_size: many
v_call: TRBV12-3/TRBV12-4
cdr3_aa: CASNQGGETQYF
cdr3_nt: TGTGCCAGCAATCAAGGAGGAGAGACCCAGTACTTC

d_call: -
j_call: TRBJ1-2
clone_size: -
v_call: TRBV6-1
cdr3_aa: CVSGGSFGGYGYTF
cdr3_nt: TGTGTCAGCGGGGGCTCTTTTGGCGGATATGGCTACACCTTC

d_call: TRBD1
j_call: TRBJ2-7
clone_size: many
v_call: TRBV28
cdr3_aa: CASGTGVFSYEQYF
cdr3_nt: TGTGCCAGCGGCACAGGGGTGTTCTCCTACGAGCAGTACTTC

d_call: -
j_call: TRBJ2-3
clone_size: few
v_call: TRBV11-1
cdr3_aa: CASSLADSPLPTQYF
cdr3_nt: TGTGCCAGCAGCTTAGCCGACTCTCCCCTGCCTACGCAGTATTTT

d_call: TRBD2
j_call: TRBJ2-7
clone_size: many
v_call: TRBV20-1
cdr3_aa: CSASFLAGAGDEQYF
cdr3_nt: TGCAGTGCTAGTTTTCTAGCGGGAGCAGGCGACGAGCAGTACTTC

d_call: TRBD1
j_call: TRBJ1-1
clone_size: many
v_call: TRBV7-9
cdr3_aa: CASSYWTGRNTEAFF
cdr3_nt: TGTGCCAGCAGCTACTGGACAGGTCGGAATACTGAAGCTTTCTTT

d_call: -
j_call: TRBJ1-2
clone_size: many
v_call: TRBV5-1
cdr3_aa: CASSSGGGGYTF
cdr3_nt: TGCGCCAGCAGCTCCGGCGGAGGGGGCTACACCTTC

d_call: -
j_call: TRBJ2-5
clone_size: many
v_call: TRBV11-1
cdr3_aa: CASSLAQGSETQYF
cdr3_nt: TGTGCCAGCAGCTTAGCCCAGGGATCGGAGACCCAGTACTTC

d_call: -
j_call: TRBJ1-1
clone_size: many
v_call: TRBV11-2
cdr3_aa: CASSIFGQAFF
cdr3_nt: TGTGCCAGCAGCATATTCGGTCAAGCTTTCTTT

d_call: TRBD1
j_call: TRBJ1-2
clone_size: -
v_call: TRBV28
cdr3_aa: CASSPLQGTYGYTF
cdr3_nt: TGTGCCAGCAGTCCTCTACAGGGGACCTATGGCTACACCTTC

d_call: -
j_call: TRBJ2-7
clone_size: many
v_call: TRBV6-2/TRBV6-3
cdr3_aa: CASKADSYEQYF
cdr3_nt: TGTGCCAGCAAAGCGGACTCCTACGAGCAGTACTTC

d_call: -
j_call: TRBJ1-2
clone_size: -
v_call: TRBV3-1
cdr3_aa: CASSQLVSVRGYTF
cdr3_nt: TGTGCCAGCAGCCAACTGGTGAGCGTGAGGGGCTACACCTTC

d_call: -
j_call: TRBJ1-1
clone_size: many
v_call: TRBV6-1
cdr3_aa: CASTKKGGTEAFF
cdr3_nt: TGTGCCAGCACTAAAAAAGGAGGCACTGAAGCTTTCTTT

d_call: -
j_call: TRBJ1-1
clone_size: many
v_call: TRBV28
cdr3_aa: CASSAPGISDRAFF
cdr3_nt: TGTGCCAGCAGTGCCCCCGGGATCTCAGATAGGGCTTTCTTT

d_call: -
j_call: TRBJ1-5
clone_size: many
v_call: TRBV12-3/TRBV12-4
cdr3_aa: CASSRKGGQPQHF
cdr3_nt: TGTGCCAGCAGCCGAAAGGGAGGTCAGCCCCAGCATTTT

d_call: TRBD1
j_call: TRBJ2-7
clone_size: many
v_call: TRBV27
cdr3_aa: CASSDTGQGRHYEQYF
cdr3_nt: TGTGCCAGCAGTGACACCGGACAGGGGAGGCACTACGAGCAGTACTTC

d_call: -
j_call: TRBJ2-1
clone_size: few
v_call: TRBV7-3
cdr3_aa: CASSLRPPSSYNEQFF
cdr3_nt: TGTGCCAGCAGCTTAAGGCCGCCGAGCTCCTACAATGAGCAGTTCTTC

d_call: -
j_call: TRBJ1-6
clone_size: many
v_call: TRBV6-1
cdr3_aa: CASSTDNLGPLHF
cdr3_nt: TGTGCCAGCAGTACCGACAACCTGGGACCCCTCCACTTT

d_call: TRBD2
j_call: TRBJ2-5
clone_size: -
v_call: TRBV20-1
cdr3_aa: CSARGLAGAWAQYF
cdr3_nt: TGCAGTGCAAGGGGACTAGCGGGGGCGTGGGCCCAGTACTTC

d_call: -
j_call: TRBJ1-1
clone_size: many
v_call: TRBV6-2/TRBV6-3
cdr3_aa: CASSYGGYEAFF
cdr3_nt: TGTGCCAGCAGTTACGGAGGCTACGAAGCTTTCTTT

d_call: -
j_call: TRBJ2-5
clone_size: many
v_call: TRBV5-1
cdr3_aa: CASRAGNRLQETQYF
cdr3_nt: TGCGCCAGCAGGGCGGGGAACCGCCTCCAAGAGACCCAGTACTTC

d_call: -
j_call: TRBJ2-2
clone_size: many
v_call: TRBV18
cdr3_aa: CASSPGRSTGELFF
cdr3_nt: TGTGCCAGCTCACCAGGGCGGAGTACCGGGGAGCTGTTTTTT

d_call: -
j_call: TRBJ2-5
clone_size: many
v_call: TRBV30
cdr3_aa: CAWRTVREQYF
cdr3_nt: TGTGCCTGGAGGACAGTCCGGGAACAGTACTTC